A selection of T cell receptor beta chains follows, all from one sample in a study of blood T cell repertoires in COVID-19. The repertoire was sequenced with immunoSEQ multiplex PCR; TCRdb's copy has only in-frame clones and lacks some. The table records a few hundred thousand clones, roughly 82% of them present only once. Sequencing was done on a sample of peripheral blood. These receptors were collected from a woman between 40 and 50 years old who had recovered from COVID-19. The CDR3 runs from the conserved cysteine through the conserved F or W. The order of the fields is V gene, CDR3 length, clone size, J gene, D gene, CDR3 DNA, CDR3 protein. D genes are given only for firm matches. A row's size may be missing; if present it is once, few, many or a size class.

TRBV9	15	NA	TRBJ1-5	TRBD1	TGTGCCAGCAGCGTAGGACAGGGTGCCAATCAGCCCCAGCATTTT	CASSVGQGANQPQHF
TRBV7-2	15	NA	TRBJ1-5	TRBD1	TGTGCCAGCAGCTCAAGTCTGGGACAGTGGGGGCCCCAGCATTTT	CASSSSLGQWGPQHF
TRBV5-4	13	NA	TRBJ2-3	NA	TGTGCCAGCAGCTTGGCAGGGTCAGATACGCAGTATTTT	CASSLAGSDTQYF
TRBV6-2/TRBV6-3	14	once	TRBJ2-1	NA	TGTGCCAGCAGTTACGGGGCAGGATTCAATGAGCAGTTCTTC	CASSYGAGFNEQFF
TRBV28	12	NA	TRBJ1-2	NA	TGTGCCAGCAGCCTAGCTAACTATGGCTACACCTTC	CASSLANYGYTF
TRBV18	13	NA	TRBJ1-4	TRBD1	TGTGCCAGCTCACAGGGGGCCAATGAAAAACTGTTTTTT	CASSQGANEKLFF
TRBV7-2	17	NA	TRBJ2-1	TRBD2	TGTGCCAGCAGCTCCTTGCGGGGGGTTTATTACAACAATGAGCAGTTCTTC	CASSSLRGVYYNNEQFF
TRBV3-1/TRBV3-2	15	NA	TRBJ1-4	TRBD1	TGTGCCAGCAGCCTCATCCGGGACAGGTTTGAAAAACTGTTTTTT	CASSLIRDRFEKLFF
TRBV4-2	16	NA	TRBJ1-1	NA	TGTGCCAGCAGCCAAGGCGTGGGAGCCCTGAACACTGAAGCTTTCTTT	CASSQGVGALNTEAFF
TRBV4-2	16	NA	TRBJ1-4	TRBD1	TGTGCCAGCTCCCGACCCTCGGAGGGGGCAAAGGAAAAACTGTTTTTT	CASSRPSEGAKEKLFF
TRBV19	14	once	TRBJ2-1	NA	TGTGCCAGTAGATCTGGCCTAGCCTACAATGAGCAGTTCTTC	CASRSGLAYNEQFF
TRBV6-5	14	NA	TRBJ2-7	NA	TGTGCCAGCAGTAACCGGGACAACGCCTACGAGCAGTACTTC	CASSNRDNAYEQYF
TRBV6-2/TRBV6-3	14	NA	TRBJ1-1	NA	TGTGCCAGCAGTTTCTATAGGGAGGGCACTGAAGCTTTCTTT	CASSFYREGTEAFF
TRBV10-3	15	NA	TRBJ1-1	NA	TGTGCCATCAGTGAGTCGACAGGCTTGAACACTGAAGCTTTCTTT	CAISESTGLNTEAFF
TRBV19	13	NA	TRBJ1-2	NA	TGTGCCAGTAGGGGAACAGGAATAAGGGGCTACACCTTC	CASRGTGIRGYTF
TRBV12-3/TRBV12-4	12	few	TRBJ2-2	TRBD1	TGTGCCACCCGGGACAGTTCGGGGGAGCTGTTTTTT	CATRDSSGELFF